Included here is one T cell receptor beta chain sequence, with context. The data were produced by immunoSEQ multiplex PCR, yet TCRdb's version contains in-frame clones alone and is incomplete. Of 130,000 or so clones in the sample, just under 90% were seen once. The entry originates in a study of control samples from healthy donors and cancer patients. The TCR was taken from a man in his thirties or forties in good health. The sequencing input was blood.

The CDR3 nucleotides read TGTGCCAGCTCATCAGAGTCGGGGGTCCCTGAAGCTTTCTTT. Residues: CASSSESGVPEAFF. V and J are TRBV18 and TRBJ1-1; perhaps TRBD1 as D (5 bases). There are 14 residues in the CDR3. Trimming removed 5 bases at V and 6 bases at J, with 16 bases between. Germline V gives CDR1 KGHSH, CDR2 LQKENI.